The rows below give T cell receptor beta chains drawn from one sample of a study of cytomegalovirus exposure and HLA in healthy donors. The assay was immunoSEQ multiplex PCR, and TCRdb's table has in-frame clones only and misses some. The profile covers 180,000 or so clones, with around 70% appearing a single time and about 2.7% taken by the ten largest. The specimen was PBMCs. The receptors originated from a male donor in good health and CMV-seronegative. CDR3s include the opening cysteine and the closing phenylalanine or tryptophan. D genes are given only for firm matches. Some rows mark clone size as missing; the rest say once, few, many or name a class of expanded clone.

J: TRBJ1-1; D: NA; V: TRBV15; size: NA; DNA: TGTGCCACCAGCAGAGGAATAGGGGGAAACACTGAAGCTTTCTTT; CDR3: CATSRGIGGNTEAFF
J: TRBJ2-5; D: NA; V: TRBV6-5; size: once; DNA: TGTGCCAGCATAGGGGTACAAGAGACCCAGTACTTC; CDR3: CASIGVQETQYF
J: TRBJ1-1; D: TRBD1; V: TRBV28; size: NA; DNA: TGTGCCAGCAGTTTAGGGACAGCGGCTGAAGCTTTCTTT; CDR3: CASSLGTAAEAFF
J: TRBJ2-1; D: TRBD2; V: TRBV15; size: NA; DNA: TGTGCCACCAGCGGCGGGAGAAATGCCTACAATGAGCAGTTCTTC; CDR3: CATSGGRNAYNEQFF
J: TRBJ1-6; D: NA; V: TRBV30; size: NA; DNA: TGTGCCTGGAGCAAAGGACGGGGCTATAATTCACCCCTCCACTTT; CDR3: CAWSKGRGYNSPLHF
J: TRBJ1-6; D: TRBD1; V: TRBV25-1; size: NA; DNA: TGTGCCAGCAGCCGGGCAGGGGGAAATTCACCCCTCCACTTT; CDR3: CASSRAGGNSPLHF
J: TRBJ2-7; D: NA; V: TRBV28; size: NA; DNA: TGTGCCAGCAGCCGCTGGGCCTCTGCCTCCTACGAGCAGTACTTC; CDR3: CASSRWASASYEQYF
J: TRBJ1-1; D: NA; V: TRBV6-1; size: NA; DNA: TGTGCCAGCAGTGACAGGGATCTAACTGAAGCTTTCTTT; CDR3: CASSDRDLTEAFF
J: TRBJ1-1; D: TRBD1; V: TRBV5-1; size: NA; DNA: TGCGCCAGCAGCGCCAACAGGGGCGGGAACACTGAAGCTTTCTTT; CDR3: CASSANRGGNTEAFF
J: TRBJ1-1; D: NA; V: TRBV4-3; size: NA; DNA: TGCGCCAGCAGCCAAGACGGAGCAGGGTTTAGGACTGAAGCTTTCTTT; CDR3: CASSQDGAGFRTEAFF
J: TRBJ2-7; D: NA; V: TRBV15; size: NA; DNA: TGTGCCACCAGCAGAGTCGATGGCCTTACCGAGCAGTACTTC; CDR3: CATSRVDGLTEQYF